These 8 T cell receptor beta chains were all obtained from the same sample, sequenced in a study of CD8+CD57+ T cells in acquired aplastic anemia. The authors sequenced patients whose flow cytometry had shown CD8+CD57+ cell expansion. Researchers used genomic DNA as the template to profile TCR beta VDJ and CDR3. TCRdb ran MiXCR on the reads and lists one entry per CDR3 protein. The sample has 120,000 or so distinct CDR3 sequences; almost 40% are singletons. Material: sorted CD4+, CD8+, or CD8+CD57+ T cells (not recorded which) from PBMCs. The receptors derive from a human donor with aplastic anemia.

With regard to this clonotype: Germline and junction disagree at one end, which may indicate a read error. The chain couples TRBV19 to TRBJ2-6, with D hard to call. This CDR3 has 15 amino acids. Germline lookup yields CDR1 LNHDA and CDR2 SQIVND (reference sequence). CDR3 nucleotide sequence: TGCGCCAGTAACACAATTTACTCTGGGGCCAACGTCCTGACTTTC. Protein product: CASNTIYSGANVLTF.

This clonotype was detected a few times. The chain recombines TRBV2 with TRBJ1-2, with a weak D call TRBD1 (5 bases). V lost 7 bases and J 3 bases, leaving 12 bases between the germline ends. Germline assignment: CDR1 SNHLY and CDR2 FYNNEI. This CDR3 is 13 amino acids long. The CDR3 nucleotides read TGTGCCAGCAACGAGCGACAGTACTATGGCTACACCTTC. Amino acids: CASNERQYYGYTF.

Details on this clonotype: A much larger clone lies a single base off, so this may be a read error. The gene calls are TRBV9 and TRBJ2-1, with D perhaps matching TRBD1 or TRBD2 (5 bases each). This CDR3 has 18 amino acids. Trimming removed 5 bases at V and 1 base at J, with 22 bases between. Germline V gives CDR1 SGDLS, CDR2 YYNGEE. DNA for the CDR3: TGTGCCAGCAGGCATCTAGGGGACCCCCGTCAGTCCTACAATGAGCAGTTCTTC. This gives the protein CASRHLGDPRQSYNEQFF.

By share, this clonotype counts as medium-sized (0.01 to 0.1%). The chain links TRBV10-1 to TRBJ1-6; no clear D. Germline V gives CDR1 WNHNN, CDR2 SYGVQD (reference sequence). The CDR3 runs 16 residues. Trimming stripped 2 bases from V and 10 bases from J, with 18 bases between. CDR3 sequence (DNA): TGCGCCAGCAGTGAGGACGCAACGAGATTGGGATCACCCCTCCACTTT. Its translation: CASSEDATRLGSPLHF.

This clonotype was found many times. V and J are TRBV19 and TRBJ2-1, with 8 nucleotides matching TRBD2. V gave up 3 bases and J gave up 0 bases; unmatched junction bases: 4. CDR3 length: 16 amino acids. Germline values: CDR1 LNHDA, CDR2 SQIVND (reference sequence). This CDR3 is CASSMGSGASYNEQFF. In DNA, the CDR3 is TGTGCCAGTAGTATGGGTAGCGGGGCCTCCTACAATGAGCAGTTCTTC.

This clonotype has ten or more counts. The chain employs TRBV4-1 and TRBJ2-5; weak D call: TRBD1 (5 bases). CDR3 length equals 14 residues. Germline CDR1 is MGHRA and CDR2 is YSYEKL. V was cut by 1 base and J by 5 bases, with 11 bases left in between. In DNA, the CDR3 is TGCGCCAGCAGCCAAGGGGGCAGCCAGGAGACCCAGTACTTC. Translation gives CASSQGGSQETQYF.

This chain connects TRBV10-1 to TRBJ2-5; maybe TRBD1 (5 bases). Per the germline V gene, CDR1 is WNHNN and CDR2 is SYGVQD (reference sequence). Trimming pared 6 bases from V and 7 bases from J, leaving 9 bases between. This CDR3 region has 11 residues. The CDR3 reads CASRAQGTQYF. DNA for the CDR3: TGCGCCAGCAGAGCGCAGGGGACCCAGTACTTC.

This rearrangement joins TRBV19 to TRBJ2-5; TRBD2 agrees at 9 bases. V trimming: 5 bases; J trimming: 2 bases; junction bases outside the gene matches: 3. The CDR3 spans 14 residues. Germline-derived CDR1 and CDR2 are LNHDA and SQIVND (reference sequence). The CDR3 bases are TGTGCCAGTAGTCGAAGCGGGGGGCAAGAGACCCAGTACTTC. Its protein is CASSRSGGQETQYF.